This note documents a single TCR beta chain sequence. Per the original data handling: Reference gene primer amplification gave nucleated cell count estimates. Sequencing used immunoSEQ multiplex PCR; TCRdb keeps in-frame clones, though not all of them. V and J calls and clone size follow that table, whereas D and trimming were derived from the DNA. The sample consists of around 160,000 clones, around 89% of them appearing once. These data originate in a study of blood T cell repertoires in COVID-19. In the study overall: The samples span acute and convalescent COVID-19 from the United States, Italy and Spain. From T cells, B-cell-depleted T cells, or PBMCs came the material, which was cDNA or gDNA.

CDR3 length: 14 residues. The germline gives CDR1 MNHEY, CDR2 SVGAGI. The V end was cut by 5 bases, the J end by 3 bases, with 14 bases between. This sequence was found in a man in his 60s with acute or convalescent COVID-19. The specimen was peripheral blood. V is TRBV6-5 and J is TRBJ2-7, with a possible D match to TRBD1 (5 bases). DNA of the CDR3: TGTGCCAGCAGTCCTCAGGGCCTTTACTACGAGCAGTACTTC. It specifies CASSPQGLYYEQYF.